What follows are 16 T cell receptor beta chains derived from one specimen sequenced in a study of shared clonotypes between healthy human individuals. Generated by immunoSEQ multiplex PCR, the TCRdb table keeps only in-frame clones and is missing some. This sample has fewer than 650,000 clones, with roughly 72% found just once. The material sequenced was PBMCs. The receptor set was obtained from a woman in her thirties or forties in good health. Some clones in this sample may be carry-over from other donors' samples.

This chain's CDR3 is CASSVAGVGDTQYF. The CDR3 DNA is TGTGCCAGCAGCGTAGCGGGAGTTGGAGATACGCAGTATTTT. The rearrangement uses TRBV9 and TRBJ2-3; a possible D gene is TRBD2 (6 bases). Germline-derived CDR1 and CDR2 are SGDLS and YYNGEE. This CDR3 is 14 amino acids long. V was pared by 0 bases and J by 5 bases, with 10 bases between.

This sequence joins TRBV19 and TRBJ1-1; 8 nucleotides agree with TRBD1. V was clipped by 3 bases and J by 10 bases; unmatched bases: 1. The CDR3 length is 11 residues. The germline CDR1 and CDR2 sequences are LNHDA and SQIVND (reference sequence). The CDR3 loop reads CASSITGGAFF. The CDR3 bases are TGTGCCAGTAGTATTACAGGGGGAGCTTTCTTT.

CDR3 in amino acids: CASSDSAGLAGELGTDTQYF. The DNA of the CDR3 is TGTGCCAGCAGTGACAGCGCGGGACTAGCGGGAGAATTGGGCACAGATACGCAGTATTTT. The chain uses TRBV6-4 and TRBJ2-3, with TRBD2 matching 14 bases. CDR1 is MRHNA, CDR2 SNTAGT, per germline. Trimming cost V 2 bases and J 1 base; bases outside gene matches: 11. The CDR3 is made up of 20 amino acids.

This CDR3 reads CASSLVTSGATDTQYF. As DNA, the CDR3 is TGTGCCAGCAGCTTAGTCACTAGCGGAGCCACAGATACGCAGTATTTT. The rearrangement uses TRBV7-2 and TRBJ2-3; 8 bases align to TRBD2. CDR3 size: 16 residues. Germline CDR1 and CDR2: SGHTA and FQGNSA. The trim removed 1 base at V and 2 bases at J, leaving 5 bases unmatched.

V gene TRBV28 combines with J gene TRBJ1-4, with D tentatively TRBD1 (5 bases). Trimming left V 5 bases short and J 13 bases short, with 23 bases between. Germline V gene sequence: CDR1 MDHEN, CDR2 SYDVKM. The CDR3 has 15 residues. In DNA form, the CDR3 reads TGTGCCAGCAGTCTGTCACTAATTATGGACATGAGACTGTTTTTT. Its translation is CASSLSLIMDMRLFF. Filled out from reference TRBV28 and TRBJ1-4, the complete variable domain reads DVKVTQSSRYLVKRTGEKVFLECVQDMDHENMFWYRQDPGLGLRLIYFSYDVKMKEKGDIPEGYSVSREKKERFSLILESASTNQTSMYLCASSLSLIMDMRLFFGSGTQLSVL.

This rearrangement joins TRBV19 to TRBJ2-7; D is ambiguous. The V gene lost 5 bases and the J gene lost 2 bases, with 10 bases spanning the gap. Germline CDR1 is LNHDA and CDR2 is SQIVND (reference sequence). The CDR3 is 13 residues long. The CDR3 DNA follows: TGTGCCAGTAGTTCGCAGGTTACCTACGAGCAGTACTTC. This codes for CASSSQVTYEQYF.

The rearrangement uses TRBV7-8 and TRBJ2-1, with TRBD2 matching over 8 bases. The CDR3 consists of 16 residues. Germline V CDR1 and CDR2: SGHVS, FQNEAQ. After removal of 3 bases from V and 0 bases from J, the junction contained 4 bases not matched to a gene. CDR3 coding DNA: TGTGCCAGCAGCTTCGGGAGGGGTAGCTCCTACAATGAGCAGTTCTTC. It encodes CASSFGRGSSYNEQFF.

As regards this clone: A much larger clone lies one base from this, so it may be a read error. The V gene is TRBV11-2, the J gene TRBJ1-2; no reliable D call. V gave up 1 base and J gave up 4 bases, with 13 bases separating them. The CDR3 runs 15 residues. Germline-derived CDR1 and CDR2 are SGHAT and FQNNGV. CDR3 coding DNA: TGTGCCAGCAGCTTAGTTGGTTCACCAAGCTATGGCTACACCTTC. It translates to CASSLVGSPSYGYTF.

There are many counts of this clone. The identical CDR3 is also encoded by other nucleotide sequences in the sample. The rearrangement links TRBV15 to TRBJ1-1; no clear D. CDR1 is LNHNV, CDR2 YYDKDF, per germline (reference sequence). CDR3 size: 13 residues. Trimming pared 1 base from V and 4 bases from J, leaving 7 bases between. CDR3 DNA: TGTGCCACCAGCAGAGGGGGAGGCACTGAAGCTTTCTTT. This gives the protein CATSRGGGTEAFF.

The chain employs TRBV6-1 and TRBJ1-4, with D perhaps TRBD1 (5 bases). Germline V gene lookup returns CDR1 MNHNS and CDR2 SASEGT. V lost 4 bases and J lost 2, with 8 bases in between. CDR3 length: 14 residues. The CDR3 DNA reads as TGTGCCAGCAGTGGGGGGGTGACTAATGAAAAACTGTTTTTT. Protein product: CASSGGVTNEKLFF.

This clone was detected many times. The chain carries TRBV2 and TRBJ1-5; 7 bases line up with TRBD1. This CDR3 has 14 residues. Per the germline V gene, CDR1 is SNHLY and CDR2 is FYNNEI. The ends lost 6 bases at V and 6 bases at J; junction bases unmatched: 8. The CDR3 loop is CASSPDRVSQPQHF. CDR3 DNA: TGTGCCAGCAGCCCCGACAGGGTATCTCAGCCCCAGCATTTT.

V and J are TRBV18 and TRBJ2-1; 9 bases are a match to TRBD2. The trim removed 3 bases at V and 11 bases at J, leaving 5 bases unmatched. Germline CDR1 is KGHSH and CDR2 is LQKENI. CDR3 size: 13 residues. The CDR3 DNA follows: TGTGCCAGCTCACCGCTAGCGGGAAATCAGCAGTTCTTC. Protein product: CASSPLAGNQQFF.

The chain is built from TRBV30 and TRBJ2-5; 10 nucleotides line up with TRBD2. From germline, CDR1 is GTSNPN and CDR2 SVGIG (reference sequence). The CDR3 is made up of 16 amino acids. V shed 0 bases, J shed 5 bases, and the junction held 9 bases outside the gene matches. CDR3 in DNA: TGTGCCTGGAGTGTTGGGGCTAGCGGGAGTAGGGAGACCCAGTACTTC. Its translation is CAWSVGASGSRETQYF.

This clone is classed as medium-sized. V is TRBV7-2 and J is TRBJ1-1, with 10 bases aligning to TRBD1. CDR1 and CDR2 from the germline V gene are SGHTA and FQGNSA. The CDR3 length is 13 residues. The V segment lost 5 bases and the J segment 6 bases; nucleotides outside the gene matches: 3. The DNA for the CDR3 is TGTGCCAGCAGCCGTGGACAGGGGGCTGAAGCTTTCTTT. This encodes CASSRGQGAEAFF.

This chain joins TRBV5-4 and TRBJ2-7; D gene uncertain. The CDR3 is 15 amino acids. Trimming removed 0 bases at V and 4 bases at J, with 14 bases between. Germline assignment: CDR1 SGHNT and CDR2 YYREEE (reference sequence). This chain's CDR3 is CASSLGRGSGYEQYF. The CDR3 DNA reads TGTGCCAGCAGCTTGGGGCGAGGCAGTGGGTACGAGCAGTACTTC.

J is TRBJ1-2 and V is TRBV7-9; the D gene is possibly TRBD1 (5 bases). Germline CDR1 SEHNR, CDR2 FQNEAQ (reference sequence). V lost 1 base and J 3 bases, leaving 9 bases between the germline ends. The length of the CDR3 is 14 residues. The CDR3 spells CASSLGGLYYGYTF. The CDR3 DNA sequence: TGTGCCAGCAGCTTAGGGGGACTTTACTATGGCTACACCTTC.